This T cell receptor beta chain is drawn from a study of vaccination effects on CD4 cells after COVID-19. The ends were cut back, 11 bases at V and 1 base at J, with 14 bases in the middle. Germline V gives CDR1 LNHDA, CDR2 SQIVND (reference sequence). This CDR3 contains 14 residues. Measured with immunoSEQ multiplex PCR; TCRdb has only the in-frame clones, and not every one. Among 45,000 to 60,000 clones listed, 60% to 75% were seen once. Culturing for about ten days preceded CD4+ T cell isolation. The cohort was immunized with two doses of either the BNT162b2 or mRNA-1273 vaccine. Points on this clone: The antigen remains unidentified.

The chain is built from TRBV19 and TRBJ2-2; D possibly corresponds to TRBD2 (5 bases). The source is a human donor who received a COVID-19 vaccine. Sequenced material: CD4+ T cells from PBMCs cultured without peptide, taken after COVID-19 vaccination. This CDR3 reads CASQWTGNTGELFF. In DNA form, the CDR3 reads TGTGCCTCCCAGTGGACTGGGAACACCGGGGAGCTGTTTTTT.